One and the same sample provided the 6 T cell receptor beta chains below, sequenced in a study of Ad26.COV2.S vaccination and SARS-CoV-2 variants. Indicated treatment: 19 received Ad26.COV2.S at low or high dose, single or two shots; about 5 received placebo; per-sample allocation not given. Following the first vaccine or placebo injection, samples were taken on day 63. TCRdb keeps only in-frame clones here, not all; method: immunoSEQ multiplex PCR. Of some 250,000 clones listed, roughly 90% are singletons. Sequences were derived from peripheral blood, sampled in a trial of Ad26.COV2.S vaccine versus placebo. Receptor source: a person between 18 and 60 years old who received the Ad26.COV2.S COVID-19 vaccine or a placebo.

The chain combines TRBV4-3 with TRBJ2-7; 10 bases line up with TRBD1. The ends lost 3 bases at V and 4 bases at J; junction bases unmatched: 3. The CDR3 has 14 amino acids. CDR1 LGHNA and CDR2 YSLEER come from the germline V gene. The CDR3 spells CASSHDRGQYEQYF. The DNA for the CDR3 is TGCGCCAGCAGCCACGACAGGGGGCAGTACGAGCAGTACTTC.

V usage is TRBV9 and J usage is TRBJ2-3; D call uncertain. V was cut by 0 bases and J by 8 bases, with 13 bases left in between. This CDR3 region has 14 residues. Germline lookup yields CDR1 SGDLS and CDR2 YYNGEE. CDR3 DNA: TGTGCCAGCAGCGTAGATGTGAGTCCCCCTACGCAGTATTTT. Translating it yields CASSVDVSPPTQYF.

The chain couples TRBV28 to TRBJ1-5; D might be TRBD1 (5 bases). Germline V CDR1 and CDR2: MDHEN, SYDVKM. Trimming took 6 bases from V and 4 from J, leaving 13 bases between them. CDR3 length equals 14 residues. CDR3 in DNA: TGTGCCAGCAGCGAAGCCAGGGAGAATCAGCCCCAGCATTTT. As protein: CASSEARENQPQHF. Looking up the rest from reference TRBV28 and TRBJ1-5 gives the full variable domain: DVKVTQSSRYLVKRTGEKVFLECVQDMDHENMFWYRQDPGLGLRLIYFSYDVKMKEKGDIPEGYSVSREKKERFSLILESASTNQTSMYLCASSEARENQPQHFGDGTRLSIL.

The rearrangement uses TRBV2 and TRBJ2-7; D is unresolved. The CDR3 loop spans 13 amino acids. CDR1 SNHLY and CDR2 FYNNEI come from the germline V gene. V was clipped by 1 base and J by 2 bases, with 6 bases between them. CDR3 in amino acids: CASSEGPPYEQYF. The DNA of the CDR3 is TGTGCCAGCAGTGAAGGACCGCCCTACGAGCAGTACTTC.

The rearrangement uses TRBV2 and TRBJ1-1; D not certain. The CDR3 is made up of 15 amino acids. Looked up from germline, CDR1 is SNHLY and CDR2 is FYNNEI. The germline V and J ends were trimmed by 8 bases and 0 bases, with 16 bases remaining between them. The CDR3 DNA reads as TGTGCCAGCGGTCGCAGACGGAGGGTGAACACTGAAGCTTTCTTT. It codes for CASGRRRRVNTEAFF.

The chain recombines TRBV30 with TRBJ2-4; TRBD2 agrees at 8 bases. V gave up 7 bases and J gave up 0 bases; unmatched junction bases: 11. CDR1 GTSNPN and CDR2 SVGIG come from the germline V gene (reference sequence). This CDR3 is built from 16 residues. CDR3: CASGRDTGGAKNIQYF. The DNA of the CDR3 is TGTGCCTCCGGGAGGGACACCGGGGGAGCCAAAAACATTCAGTACTTC.